Given below is one T cell receptor (beta chain) in context. The antigen it recognizes is unknown. Nothing much larger sits one base from this clone, and base qualities are not available. The donors were healthy, HIV-negative adults with no recently reported acute infections or vaccinations. Only Caucasian adults living in Nashville, Tennessee, USA were represented among the donors. In the unsorted samples, approximately 85 million PBMCs were counted, and genomic DNA was extracted using the QIAamp DNA Blood Mini kit. Blood was obtained by leukapheresis, after which PBMCs were separated by Ficoll-Histopaque density gradient centrifugation and cryopreserved in liquid nitrogen vapor phase. The data are from a study of shared clonotypes between healthy human individuals (TCRdb year 2020). In terms of the full investigation: A few men and a couple of women, aged 18 to 49 years, made up the cohort. To estimate repertoire size and how much clonotypes are shared between individuals, the study performed deep sequencing of blood TCR repertoires from about five healthy adults. Libraries were prepared and TCR repertoires were sequenced by different laboratories using diverse techniques, in order to increase sequencing depth and limit assay-specific biases. Between about 0.8 and 9 billion PBMCs per donor were obtained by leukapheresis. Paper-wide results and their limitations: Only blood was sampled, and tissue TCR repertoires likely differ from those in blood. Based on pairwise subsampling, the degree of clonotype sharing among donors was expected to be affected by sequencing depth. Because the study included a small number of donors, the genetic and exposure-history diversity represented was limited.

Per the germline V gene, MDHEN is the CDR1 and SYDVKM is the CDR2. Including cysteine and phenylalanine, the CDR3 has 14 amino acids. The only DNA kept is the CDR3, 42 bases in frame from the first base. Using the deep immunoSEQ assay, multiplex PCR amplified TCR CDR3 regions from genomic DNA. Extracted genomic DNA from each cell subset was spread evenly across all wells of several immunoSEQ 96-well plates, with each plate serving as a replicate. For unsorted PBMC, approximately 300 ng of genomic DNA, equivalent to around 30,000 T cell genomes, went into each replicate PCR. Ten immunoSEQ deep assay plates were used to sequence unsorted PBMC genomic DNA. The purified libraries were quantified using a Qubit 3.0 fluorometer, sized with a Bioanalyzer 2100, and then quantified again using the KAPA Library Quantification kit. Each immunoSEQ 96-well plate was sequenced on its own single-read 150-cycle Illumina NextSeq 550 flow cell. In the authors' own workflow: Because only junctional sequences without quality scores were contained in the immunoSEQ output, filtering matching that applied to full-length reads could not be performed. To assign V/J genes and CDR3, sequences were annotated using PyIR, a Python wrapper for IgBLAST v1.9, with IMGT germline references. Any read was removed if the V/J assignment was weak (E-value above 1e-6), the CDR3 was missing, or the read contained stop codons, out-of-frame junctions, or ambiguous translated residues. V3J clonotypes were defined as sequences sharing the same inferred V gene, J gene, and CDR3 amino acid sequence. To compute the percentage overlap between repertoires, the number of shared unique clonotypes was divided by the size of the smaller repertoire. Richness of each repertoire was evaluated using RTK rarefaction, the Chao1 estimator, and Recon v2.1 estimates of unobserved clonotypes. The table comes from immuneACCESS by way of TCRdb, which keeps in-frame sequences with V and J called. Part of the clones is missing from these tables; in studies checked, under half for an unresolved V gene and the rest for unknown reasons. D and trimming come from the DNA, and the V and J calls and clone size come from that table. A total of a few hundred thousand clones appear in this sample, about 74% of them only once. The top ten constitute 12% of the sample.

The receptor comes from a woman aged 40 to 55 in good health. Some clones in this sample may be carry-over from other donors' samples. The receptor chain draws on TRBV28 and TRBJ2-1; a weak D assignment points to TRBD1 (6 bases agree). The sequencing input was PBMCs. The CDR3 protein: CAGGDIHSVNEQFF. In nucleotides, the sequence is TGTGCTGGTGGGGACATACATAGTGTGAATGAGCAGTTCTTC.